The 12 T cell receptor beta chains below were found in one sample sequenced in a study of control samples from healthy donors and cancer patients. Profiling relied on immunoSEQ multiplex PCR, and the TCRdb table lists in-frame clones only, not all of them. The repertoire includes about 110,000 clones, approximately 82% of them detected once, and about 7% sits in the top ten. The sample taken for sequencing was blood. The receptors come from a man aged 18 to 30 in good health.

Only one count was recorded for this clone. The rearrangement joins TRBV28 to TRBJ2-5; weak D call: TRBD1 (6 bases). The CDR3 has 13 residues. The V gene's germline CDR1 is MDHEN and CDR2 SYDVKM. V was cut by 6 bases and J by 5 bases, with 13 bases left in between. In DNA form, the CDR3 reads TGTGCCAGCAGGAACAGGGTCCGGGAGACCCAGTACTTC. It specifies CASRNRVRETQYF.

This chain uses TRBV7-8 with TRBJ2-7; D gene unclear. CDR1 is SGHVS and CDR2 is FQNEAQ in the germline V gene. The CDR3 runs to 13 residues. The V and J ends lost 4 bases and 3 bases respectively, with 10 bases between them. The CDR3 bases are TGTGCCAGCAGCTCACATTCCCTCTACGAGCAGTACTTC. This translates into CASSSHSLYEQYF.

The chain has TRBV24-1 and TRBJ1-4; D gene uncertain. Trimming removed 8 bases from V and 4 bases from J, with 16 bases in between. The CDR3 contains 15 residues. Germline V gene data show CDR1 as KGHDR and CDR2 as SFDVKD. CDR3 sequence: CATIGSEGLNEKLFF. The CDR3 region has the DNA TGTGCCACCATTGGCTCTGAGGGCCTTAATGAAAAACTGTTTTTT.

J is TRBJ2-5 and V is TRBV27; TRBD2 matches at 9 bases. CDR3 length: 15 amino acids. The V and J ends lost 5 bases and 0 bases, in that order; junction bases with no gene match: 4. CDR1 and CDR2 from the germline V gene are MNHEY and SMNVEV (reference sequence). CDR3 residues: CASSRLAAYQETQYF. The CDR3 bases are TGTGCCAGCAGTAGACTAGCGGCGTACCAAGAGACCCAGTACTTC.

The V gene is TRBV28, the J gene TRBJ2-7, with D possibly being TRBD1 (6 bases). The CDR3 is made up of 14 amino acids. V lost 6 bases, J lost 0 bases, and 12 bases lay in between. Germline V gene sequence: CDR1 MDHEN, CDR2 SYDVKM. DNA of the CDR3: TGTGCCAGCAGCTCCGGACAGAGCTCCTACGAGCAGTACTTC. This sequence encodes CASSSGQSSYEQYF.

This sequence joins TRBV6-6 and TRBJ1-2; 7 bases map to TRBD1. The CDR3 sequence is 11 residues long. CDR1 and CDR2 from the germline V gene are MNHNY and SVGAGI (reference sequence). With 8 bases clipped from V and 8 bases from J, the junction kept 5 bases outside the gene matches. The DNA for the CDR3 is TGTGCCAGCTCACAGGGGCCGGGCTACACCTTC. Its translation: CASSQGPGYTF.

This clone was observed many times. V usage is TRBV19 and J usage is TRBJ2-2, with 7 bases lining up with TRBD1. The trim removed 5 bases at V and 3 bases at J, leaving 3 bases unmatched. This CDR3 has 14 amino acids. Germline CDR1 is LNHDA and CDR2 is SQIVND (reference sequence). CDR3 region: CASSDREYTGELFF. The CDR3 DNA is TGTGCCAGTAGTGACAGGGAGTACACCGGGGAGCTGTTTTTT. Together with reference TRBV19 and TRBJ2-2, the CDR3 gives the full variable domain: DGGITQSPKYLFRKEGQNVTLSCEQNLNHDAMYWYRQDPGQGLRLIYYSQIVNDFQKGDIAEGYSVSREKKESFPLTVTSAQKNPTAFYLCASSDREYTGELFFGEGSRLTVL.

V usage is TRBV30 and J usage is TRBJ1-1, with D unclear. Per the germline V gene, CDR1 is GTSNPN and CDR2 is SVGIG (reference sequence). With 1 base removed from V and 1 base from J, the gap between germline ends came to 7 bases. This CDR3 has 13 residues. The CDR3 here is CAWSANPNTEAFF. Written as DNA, the CDR3 is TGTGCCTGGAGTGCCAACCCGAACACTGAAGCTTTCTTT.

This clone has more than one count but fewer than ten. The CDR3 loop reads CASSPLPGGSNYGYTF. The CDR3 DNA reads as TGCGCCAGCAGCCCCCTCCCTGGGGGATCTAACTATGGCTACACCTTC. The V call is TRBV4-1, the J call TRBJ1-2; D may be TRBD1 (5 bases). CDR1 and CDR2 from the germline V gene are MGHRA and YSYEKL. The V end lost 4 bases, the J end lost 0 bases, and 15 bases lay between the germline ends. The CDR3 is made up of 16 amino acids.

V and J are TRBV2 and TRBJ2-2, with D hard to call. V gave up 9 bases and J gave up 0 bases, with 11 bases separating them. This CDR3 contains 14 residues. CDR1 and CDR2 from the germline V gene are SNHLY and FYNNEI. The CDR3 sequence: CASKRIANTGELFF. For the CDR3, the DNA is TGTGCCAGTAAACGGATAGCGAACACCGGGGAGCTGTTTTTT.

The V and J genes are TRBV2 and TRBJ2-2, with TRBD1 as a possible D gene (5 bases). V was cut by 3 bases and J by 6 bases, with 14 bases left in between. Germline assignment: CDR1 SNHLY and CDR2 FYNNEI. The CDR3 has 15 amino acids. The CDR3 spells CASSDHPQGSGELFF. The CDR3 DNA sequence: TGTGCCAGCAGTGATCACCCCCAGGGCTCCGGGGAGCTGTTTTTT. The full variable domain, its missing parts supplied by reference TRBV2 and TRBJ2-2, is EPEVTQTPSHQVTQMGQEVILRCVPISNHLYFYWYRQILGQKVEFLVSFYNNEISEKSEIFDDQFSVERPDGSNFTLKIRSTKLEDSAMYFCASSDHPQGSGELFFGEGSRLTVL.

This clone was detected only once. The chain recombines TRBV5-1 with TRBJ1-6; 10 nucleotides agree with TRBD1. Germline V gene sequence: CDR1 SGHRS, CDR2 YFSETQ. CDR3 size: 15 residues. V was pared by 6 bases and J by 6 bases, with 6 bases of the junction left unmatched. The CDR3 DNA reads TGCGCCAGCACGCCTTGGACAGGGGGTAATTCACCCCTCCACTTT. Its translation is CASTPWTGGNSPLHF.